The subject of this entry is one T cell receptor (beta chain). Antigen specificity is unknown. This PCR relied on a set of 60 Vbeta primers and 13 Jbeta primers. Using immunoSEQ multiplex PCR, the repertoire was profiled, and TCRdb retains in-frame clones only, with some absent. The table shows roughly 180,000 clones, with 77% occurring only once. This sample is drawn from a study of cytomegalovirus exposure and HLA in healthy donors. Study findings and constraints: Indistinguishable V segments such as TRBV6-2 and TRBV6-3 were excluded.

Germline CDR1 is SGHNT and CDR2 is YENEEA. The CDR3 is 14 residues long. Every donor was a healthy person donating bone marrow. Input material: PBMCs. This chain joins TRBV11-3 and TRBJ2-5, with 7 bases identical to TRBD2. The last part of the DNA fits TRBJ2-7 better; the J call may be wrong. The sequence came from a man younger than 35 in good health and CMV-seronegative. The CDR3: CASSLVATSSEQYF. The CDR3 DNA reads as TGTGCCAGCAGCTTAGTGGCGACTAGCTCCGAGCAGTACTTC.